This T cell receptor (beta chain) was captured by sequencing in a study of T cells in localized non-small cell lung cancer (dated by TCRdb to the early 2020s). For the wider study: T cell repertoires of hundreds of early-stage NSCLC patients were analyzed, with tumors being compared against uninvolved tumor-adjacent lungs. Of the NSCLC patients, about 130 were male and around 99 were female, and the mean age was around 70 years. The cohort comprised approximately 240 treatment-naïve NSCLC patients with resected, localized lung tumors.

The germline V gene (reference sequence) gives CDR1 as LNHDA and CDR2 as SQIVND. V and J are trimmed by 7 bases and 4 bases, and the gene matches miss 6 bases of the junction. Including the terminal cysteine and phenylalanine, the CDR3 comprises 14 residues. Only the CDR3 region is kept as DNA, spanning 42 bases read in frame from base 1. At diagnosis, peripheral blood, uninvolved tumor-adjacent lung and tumor were collected and were preserved as a mix of fresh-frozen and FFPE material. For TCR repertoire profiling, the blood samples were analyzed as peripheral blood mononuclear cells. The immunoSEQ Assay was used to sequence TCR beta CDR3 regions from DNA. Turning to the authors' computational methods: T cell density was computed as TCR beta template counts normalized to usable DNA estimated by amplifying housekeeping genes. Richness was estimated with the preseqR package, extrapolating to 400,000 templates for PBMC samples and 120,000 templates for tissue samples. Clonality was calculated as one minus Pielou's evenness. Differential abundance testing on productive amino-acid clonotypes, with a minimum total count of 5 and an alpha of 0.1, was used to identify tissue-enriched TCRs. The Jaccard Index and the Morisita Overlap Index were used to quantify repertoire overlap between compartments. GLIPH grouped TCR beta CDR3s together with public tetramer-defined viral CDR3s, and a viral motif had to include at least three viral sequences and show V-gene enrichment. Entries here come from immuneACCESS through TCRdb and include only in-frame sequences with V and J called. Some clones fail to appear in such tables; in the studies checked, an unresolved V gene covers under half of the shortfall, and the cause of the remainder is unknown. V, J and clone size derive from that table, while D and trimming were established from the DNA sequence. The sample table shows 25,000 to 30,000 clones, and about 91% are seen once. The ten largest clones represent 6% to 7% of the sample.

General findings and caveats noted by the study authors: Uninvolved tumor-adjacent lung showed the highest T cell clonality, higher than tumor, which suggests more focused antigenic responses in the uninvolved tumor-adjacent lung. A median of roughly 58 of the top 100 tumor clones were detected in paired uninvolved adjacent lung, and around 30 of these tumor clones were also found among the top 100 clones of the paired uninvolved adjacent lung. Because the study design was exploratory, TCR variables were selected using unadjusted p-values without false-discovery rate correction. Higher blood T cell density associated with longer overall survival, while higher adjacent-lung clonality associated with shorter survival. Multi-region tumor sequencing was not performed, so intratumor heterogeneity could not be excluded.

Comment on this clone: The antigen it recognizes is unknown. Within one base of it there is no much larger clone, and no base qualities were kept.

The TCR was taken from a male donor at least 60 years old with stage I lung adenocarcinoma. The material was peripheral blood, obtained before any cancer treatment. The rearrangement joined TRBV19 to TRBJ1-2, with TRBD1 matching 10 junction bases. The CDR3 region reads CASTSTGGSYGYTF. The nucleotides read TGTGCCAGTACCTCGACAGGGGGCAGCTATGGCTACACCTTC. This CDR3, with the reference TRBV19 and TRBJ1-2 proteins standing in past its ends, gives the full variable domain DGGITQSPKYLFRKEGQNVTLSCEQNLNHDAMYWYRQDPGQGLRLIYYSQIVNDFQKGDIAEGYSVSREKKESFPLTVTSAQKNPTAFYLCASTSTGGSYGYTFGSGTRLTVV.